This entry concerns a single T cell receptor (beta chain). The data were taken from a study of cytomegalovirus exposure and HLA in healthy donors. The ends lost 8 bases at V and 5 bases at J; junction bases unmatched: 10. The CDR3 has 15 residues. Germline CDR1 is ENHRY and CDR2 is SYGVKD. The primer mix had 60 Vbeta and 13 Jbeta primers. Assay: immunoSEQ multiplex PCR; the TCRdb copy retains only in-frame clones and omits some. The data show about 97,000 clones, approximately 80% seen once. The sequencing input was PBMCs. The TCR sequence derives from a male donor in good health and CMV-seropositive. The rearrangement uses TRBV10-3 and TRBJ2-3; 10 bases match TRBD1. This CDR3 is CAIGARQGAVDTQYF. Written as DNA, the CDR3 is TGTGCCATCGGGGCCCGACAGGGGGCGGTAGATACGCAGTATTTT.